This T cell receptor beta chain was profiled in a study of T cell responses to AZD1222 COVID-19 vaccine. Sequencing used immunoSEQ multiplex PCR; TCRdb keeps in-frame clones, though not all of them. The profile shows 130,000 to 150,000 clones, 80% to 95% of them singletons. General study results and limits: All repertoire sampling was performed exclusively after the peak T cell response.

To note about this clone: The antigen is undetermined.

Sample: peripheral blood, taken on day 0 of MenACWY control vaccination. This receptor was taken from an adult in good health.

CDR3 sequence: CASTPAGGSTEAFF. CDR3 nucleotide sequence: TGTGCCAGCACCCCGGCGGGGGGTAGCACTGAAGCTTTCTTT. The genes are TRBV6-5 and TRBJ1-1, with TRBD1 as a possible D gene (5 bases). The V end was cut by 7 bases, the J end by 4 bases, with 16 bases between. The germline V gene encodes CDR1 MNHEY and CDR2 SVGAGI. This CDR3 contains 14 residues.